This entry lists 14 T cell receptor beta chains sequenced from one sample in a study of shared clonotypes between healthy human individuals. Clones were sequenced by immunoSEQ multiplex PCR, and TCRdb holds only the in-frame ones, with some missing. The data show 600,000 to 750,000 clones, around 70% seen once. The specimen sequenced was memory CD4+ T cells sorted from blood. Subset described: CD45RA-negative fraction. Receptor source: a woman aged 25-40 years in good health.

The chain uses TRBV2 and TRBJ1-5; D call uncertain. V was trimmed by 4 bases and J by 4 bases, leaving 11 bases between them. CDR1 SNHLY and CDR2 FYNNEI come from the germline V gene. This CDR3 region has 14 residues. CDR3 in DNA: TGTGCCAGCAGTGTCGAGGCGGATAATCAGCCCCAGCATTTT. Encoded protein: CASSVEADNQPQHF.

The gene calls are TRBV18 and TRBJ1-1; D is unresolved. Trimming cost V 0 bases and J 6 bases, with 17 bases left between them. CDR3 length: 16 amino acids. CDR1 is KGHSH and CDR2 is LQKENI in the germline V gene. The CDR3 here is CASSPPGRNVFAEAFF. The CDR3 DNA is TGTGCCAGCTCACCACCCGGCAGGAACGTATTCGCTGAAGCTTTCTTT.

At least ten counts were recorded for this clone. The chain uses TRBV29-1 and TRBJ2-1; D unresolved. The germline V gene has CDR1 SQVTM and CDR2 ANQGSEA. Trimming pared 7 bases from V and 4 bases from J, leaving 8 bases between. This CDR3 contains 11 residues. CDR3 nucleotide sequence: TGCAGCGCTACACTATACAATGAGCAGTTCTTC. It codes for CSATLYNEQFF.

A note on this clone: Within the sample, other DNA sequences also encode this same CDR3. The rearrangement links TRBV2 to TRBJ2-7; D not certain. The V and J ends lost 4 bases and 3 bases respectively, with 10 bases between them. Germline V gives CDR1 SNHLY, CDR2 FYNNEI. The length of the CDR3 is 13 residues. The chain's CDR3 is CASSGGRGYEQYF. CDR3 DNA sequence: TGTGCCAGCAGTGGTGGTAGAGGCTACGAGCAGTACTTC.

The V and J genes are TRBV27 and TRBJ1-4; 8 bases line up with TRBD1. V lost 6 bases and J lost 5; bases outside the gene matches: 5. This CDR3 spans 14 amino acids. Germline loops: CDR1 MNHEY, CDR2 SMNVEV (reference sequence). CDR3 bases: TGTGCCAGCAGCTCCAGGGGGCGGAATGAAAAACTGTTTTTT. The encoded protein is CASSSRGRNEKLFF. The entire variable domain, with the rest obtained from reference TRBV27 and TRBJ1-4, is as follows: EAQVTQNPRYLITVTGKKLTVTCSQNMNHEYMSWYRQDPGLGLRQIYYSMNVEVTDKGDVPEGYKVSRKEKRNFPLILESPSPNQTSLYFCASSSRGRNEKLFFGSGTQLSVL.

The V gene is TRBV27, the J gene TRBJ2-2; D uncertain. V gave up 2 bases and J gave up 0 bases, with 13 bases separating them. Germline loops: CDR1 MNHEY, CDR2 SMNVEV (reference sequence). The CDR3 runs 17 residues. In DNA form, the CDR3 reads TGTGCCAGCAGTTTAAGACCCACTAAAGCGAACACCGGGGAGCTGTTTTTT. This translates into CASSLRPTKANTGELFF.

This clone was seen a few times. The gene calls are TRBV27 and TRBJ2-3, with a weak D call TRBD2 (6 bases). From germline, CDR1 is MNHEY and CDR2 SMNVEV (reference sequence). V was pared by 5 bases and J by 2 bases, with 14 bases between. This CDR3 comprises 15 residues. This chain's CDR3 is CASSRSGWDTDTQYF. In DNA form, the CDR3 reads TGTGCCAGCAGTCGGAGCGGGTGGGACACAGATACGCAGTATTTT.

The chain recombines TRBV9 with TRBJ2-1; possible D gene TRBD2, 6 bases. CDR3 length: 15 amino acids. V gave up 2 bases and J gave up 0 bases, with 9 bases separating them. The V gene's germline CDR1 is SGDLS and CDR2 YYNGEE. The CDR3 is CASSVLANSYNEQFF. CDR3 nucleotides: TGTGCCAGCAGCGTTCTAGCGAACTCCTACAATGAGCAGTTCTTC.

This clone was recorded only once. The rearrangement links TRBV7-2 to TRBJ2-5; no clear D gene. CDR1 and CDR2 from the germline V gene are SGHTA and FQGNSA. Trimming removed 7 bases from V and 2 bases from J, with 20 bases in between. This CDR3 region has 16 residues. CDR3 nucleotide sequence: TGTGCCAGCAACCTTGGGGTGTCGGAAAAACAAGAGACCCAGTACTTC. Translated: CASNLGVSEKQETQYF. Full variable domain (remainder filled in from reference TRBV7-2 and TRBJ2-5): GAGVSQSPSNKVTEKGKDVELRCDPISGHTALYWYRQSLGQGLEFLIYFQGNSAPDKSGLPSDRFSAERTGGSVSTLTIQRTQQEDSAVYLCASNLGVSEKQETQYFGPGTRLLVL.

V usage is TRBV19 and J usage is TRBJ2-2; no firm D call. V lost 6 bases to trimming and J lost 5 bases, with 19 bases between them. The CDR3 has 16 amino acids. Germline-derived CDR1 and CDR2 are LNHDA and SQIVND (reference sequence). The CDR3 here is CASSSPGGKGTGELFF. The DNA of the CDR3 is TGTGCCAGTAGCAGTCCAGGTGGCAAAGGTACCGGGGAGCTGTTTTTT.

The V and J genes are TRBV2 and TRBJ1-1; no definite D call. Trimming left V 6 bases short and J 3 bases short, with 2 bases between. In germline, CDR1 is SNHLY, CDR2 FYNNEI. The CDR3 has 10 amino acids. The chain's CDR3 is CASSYTEAFF. The CDR3 coding sequence is TGTGCCAGCAGCTACACTGAAGCTTTCTTT. The whole variable domain, remainder taken from reference TRBV2 and TRBJ1-1, is EPEVTQTPSHQVTQMGQEVILRCVPISNHLYFYWYRQILGQKVEFLVSFYNNEISEKSEIFDDQFSVERPDGSNFTLKIRSTKLEDSAMYFCASSYTEAFFGQGTRLTVV.

Only a few counts were recorded for this clone. In the same sample, other DNA sequences code for this CDR3. V gene TRBV5-1 combines with J gene TRBJ2-1, with a tentative D call TRBD2 (6 bases). Trimming cost V 0 bases and J 2 bases, with 9 bases left between them. The CDR3 totals 15 residues. CDR1 SGHRS and CDR2 YFSETQ come from the germline V gene. CDR3 coding DNA: TGCGCCAGCAGCTTGGCGACTAGTGCCTACAATGAGCAGTTCTTC. Residues: CASSLATSAYNEQFF.

This CDR3 reads CASRGNGYTF. The CDR3, as DNA: TGTGCCAGTCGGGGTAATGGCTACACCTTC. The chain carries TRBV19 and TRBJ1-2; D call uncertain. The CDR3 contains 10 residues. Germline V gene data show CDR1 as LNHDA and CDR2 as SQIVND (reference sequence). Trimming cost V 8 bases and J 6 bases, with 7 bases left between them.

The CDR3 sequence: CRQGRTEAFF. CDR3 coding DNA: TGCAGGCAGGGGAGGACTGAAGCTTTCTTT. The chain has TRBV20-1 and TRBJ1-1; D may be TRBD1 (6 bases). The CDR3 contains 10 residues. Germline V gives CDR1 DFQATT, CDR2 SNEGSKA (reference sequence).